This is a list of T cell receptor beta chains from one sample in a study of blood T cell repertoires in COVID-19. TCRdb keeps only in-frame clones here, not all; method: immunoSEQ multiplex PCR. The repertoire holds 88,000 or so clones, with around 89% as singletons. The sample comprised PBMCs or T cells enriched from blood (not recorded which). Receptor source: a woman in her forties or fifties with acute COVID-19. Each CDR3 is given with its conserved first and last residue. A D gene is named only where the DNA matches it firmly. Not all rows give a size; the values are once, few, many and, for expanded clones, a class.

j_call,clone_size,d_call,v_call,cdr3_nt,cdr3_aa
TRBJ1-2,-,TRBD1,TRBV9,TGTGCCAGCAGCAGGGACAGGGGAGATGGCTACACCTTC,CASSRDRGDGYTF
TRBJ2-1,-,-,TRBV7-9,TGTGCCAGCAGCTTAGCCGGCTCCGGGGATGAGCAGTTCTTC,CASSLAGSGDEQFF
TRBJ2-7,-,-,TRBV10-3,TGTGCCTCGGCGTGGAGGGGCTACGAGCAGTACTTC,CASAWRGYEQYF
TRBJ1-1,-,-,TRBV20-1,TGCAGTGCTATAGGGGTAACTGAAGCTTTCTTT,CSAIGVTEAFF
TRBJ2-7,-,-,TRBV5-8,TGTGCCAGCAGCTTGCAGCTAGCCCCCTACGAGCAGTACTTC,CASSLQLAPYEQYF
TRBJ2-5,-,-,TRBV3-1/TRBV3-2,TGTGCCAGCAGCCAAGATTCAGGGCAAGAGACCCAGTACTTC,CASSQDSGQETQYF
TRBJ2-2,-,TRBD2,TRBV4-3,TGCGCCAGCAGCCGTCAGGGACTAGCGAACACCGGGGAGCTGTTTTTT,CASSRQGLANTGELFF
TRBJ2-3,-,TRBD2,TRBV5-1,TGCGCCAGCAGCCCGGGACTAGCGGGAGGGCCGGGGACAGATACGCAGTATTTT,CASSPGLAGGPGTDTQYF
TRBJ2-7,-,TRBD2,TRBV27,TGTGCCAGCAGTTCTTCACTAGCGGGGCTCTACGAGCAGTACTTC,CASSSSLAGLYEQYF
TRBJ1-2,-,-,TRBV6-5,TGTGCAACGAGGCAACCTCCTAACTATGGCTACACCTTC,CATRQPPNYGYTF
TRBJ2-1,-,TRBD2,TRBV9,TGTGCCAGCAGCGTACGGTCTAGCGGGAAGAATGAGCAGTTCTTC,CASSVRSSGKNEQFF
TRBJ1-3,-,-,TRBV7-2,TGTGCCAGCAGCTTAGTCGGAGGGACTTTAGTTTGGAACACCATATATTTT,CASSLVGGTLVWNTIYF
TRBJ2-2,few,-,TRBV10-1,TGCGCCAGCAGTGAGCGGGTGTTGGCCGGGGAGCTGTTTTTT,CASSERVLAGELFF
TRBJ1-1,-,-,TRBV30,TGTGCCTGGAGTGTTCAACGGGACACTGAAGCTTTCTTT,CAWSVQRDTEAFF
TRBJ2-7,-,TRBD2,TRBV3-1/TRBV3-2,TGTGCCAGCAGCCGTGGGACTAGCCTCTCCTACGAGCAGTACTTC,CASSRGTSLSYEQYF
TRBJ1-2,-,-,TRBV5-5,TGTGCCAGCAGCTCCATGGGGCAGGCCTATGGCTACACCTTC,CASSSMGQAYGYTF
TRBJ2-2,-,-,TRBV10-3,TGTGCCATCAGTGAGACAGGTGGCTCTCTCAGGACCGGGGAGCTGTTTTTT,CAISETGGSLRTGELFF
TRBJ2-7,-,TRBD2,TRBV3-1/TRBV3-2,TGTGCCAGCAGCCTGCTCGCGGGGGGTCCCTACGAGCAGTACTTC,CASSLLAGGPYEQYF
TRBJ2-1,-,TRBD2,TRBV6-5,TGTGCCAGCAGTCCCCTGATGGGAGGGCCCACGGGGCAGTTCTTC,CASSPLMGGPTGQFF
TRBJ1-1,once,TRBD1,TRBV27,TGTGCCAGCACCTTCGGGGGACAGGGTTTGAGTGAAGCTTTCTTT,CASTFGGQGLSEAFF
TRBJ2-7,-,TRBD2,TRBV3-1/TRBV3-2,TGTGCCAGCAGCCAAGGGCTAGCGGACCACTACGAGCAGTACTTC,CASSQGLADHYEQYF
TRBJ2-3,-,TRBD2,TRBV5-1,TGCGCCAGCAGCTGGGGGGGACTAGACACAGATACGCAGTATTTT,CASSWGGLDTDTQYF
TRBJ1-1,-,-,TRBV18,TGTGCCAGCTCACTAAGTACAGAGAACACTGAAGCTTTCTTT,CASSLSTENTEAFF
TRBJ2-1,-,TRBD2,TRBV29-1,TGCAGCGTTGAAGGTCTAGCGGGAGTAAGGTACAATGAGCAGTTCTTC,CSVEGLAGVRYNEQFF
TRBJ1-2,-,TRBD1,TRBV27,TGTGCCAGCAGTTTGACAGGGGGTCAAGCTAACTATGGCTACACCTTC,CASSLTGGQANYGYTF
TRBJ1-5,-,TRBD1,TRBV2,TGTGCCAGCAGCGCCGGGACAGGGTTCACTTATAGCAATCAGCCCCAGCATTTT,CASSAGTGFTYSNQPQHF
TRBJ2-2,once,-,TRBV18,TGTGCCAGCTCACCACCGGCCAGGAAGGACACCGGGGAGCTGTTTTTT,CASSPPARKDTGELFF
TRBJ1-2,-,-,TRBV18,TGTGCCAGCTCACCGGACACGAACTATGGCTACACCTTC,CASSPDTNYGYTF
TRBJ2-3,-,-,TRBV5-1,TGCGCCAGCAGCTTGGTCTCAGATACGCAGTATTTT,CASSLVSDTQYF
TRBJ1-6,once,-,TRBV5-4,TGTGCCAGCAGCTCCCGAGTCCCCAATTCACCCCTCCACTTT,CASSSRVPNSPLHF
TRBJ2-1,-,TRBD1,TRBV5-1,TGCGCCAGCAGCTTAGGGACAGGGGTCCGTGAGCAGTTCTTC,CASSLGTGVREQFF
TRBJ1-1,-,TRBD1,TRBV7-9,TGTGCCAGCAGCTCGGACAGGGGAACGAACACTGAAGCTTTCTTT,CASSSDRGTNTEAFF
TRBJ2-4,-,TRBD2,TRBV6-1,TGTGCCAGCAGTGATAGCGGGACCAAAAACATTCAGTACTTC,CASSDSGTKNIQYF
TRBJ2-5,-,TRBD2,TRBV24-1,TGTGCCACCAGTGATTTAGGGGCGGGAGTAGAGACCCAGTACTTC,CATSDLGAGVETQYF
TRBJ2-5,-,-,TRBV9,TGTGCCAGCAGCGTAGAGGCAGGCGTGAAGACCCAGTACTTC,CASSVEAGVKTQYF
TRBJ1-4,-,-,TRBV18,TGTGCCAGCTCATCTCAGGGGCGCCCTAATGAAAAACTGTTTTTT,CASSSQGRPNEKLFF
TRBJ2-5,few,TRBD2,TRBV6-5,TGTGCCAGCAGTTTCAGGACTAGCGGAGAGACCCAGTACTTC,CASSFRTSGETQYF
TRBJ2-7,few,-,TRBV5-6,TGTGCCAGCAGTTCAATTTCTAGCTCCGAGCAGTACTTC,CASSSISSSEQYF
TRBJ2-5,-,TRBD2,TRBV14,TGTGCCAGCAGCCAAGATCAACTAGCGGGAGATGAGACCCAGTACTTC,CASSQDQLAGDETQYF
TRBJ1-2,few,TRBD1,TRBV19,TGTGCCAGTACCCTGGACAGGGAAGGTGGCTACACCTTC,CASTLDREGGYTF
TRBJ2-7,once,-,TRBV7-9,TGTGCCAGCAGCTTAGGTCAGTTCGGGCAGGGTGACGAGCAGTACTTC,CASSLGQFGQGDEQYF
TRBJ1-1,few,-,TRBV5-1,TGCGCCAGCAGGTCTACAGGGAACACTGAAGCTTTCTTT,CASRSTGNTEAFF
TRBJ1-5,-,-,TRBV28,TGTGCCAGCAGTTTTAGTGGTCAGCCCCAGCATTTT,CASSFSGQPQHF
TRBJ1-2,once,TRBD1,TRBV12-5,TGTGCTAGTGGTCCGGGGACAGTAGCTACATTC,CASGPGTVATF
TRBJ1-3,-,-,TRBV27,TGTGCCAGCAGTCTAGGGGTCTCTGGAAACACCATATATTTT,CASSLGVSGNTIYF
TRBJ2-7,once,TRBD1,TRBV23-1,TGCGCCAGCAGTACCCCTCGGGGACAGGGGGACTTAAACTTC,CASSTPRGQGDLNF
TRBJ2-5,-,TRBD2,TRBV19,TGTGCCAGTAGGACTAGCGGGACCCAAGAGACCCAGTACTTC,CASRTSGTQETQYF
TRBJ2-1,-,TRBD2,TRBV6-6,TGTGCCAGCAGTTACTCTACTGGGAGGGGGCAGTTCTTC,CASSYSTGRGQFF
TRBJ2-7,-,-,TRBV5-1,TGCGCCAGCAGCCCGGCAGGCAGCGAGCAGTACTTC,CASSPAGSEQYF
TRBJ2-2,-,-,TRBV5-1,TGCGCCAGCAGCCTCGACGGAGCCACCGGGGAGCTGTTTTTT,CASSLDGATGELFF
TRBJ2-3,-,-,TRBV7-2,TGTGCCAGCAGCTTAAATCCGGGACAAGAAGATACGCAGTATTTT,CASSLNPGQEDTQYF